A selection of T cell receptor beta chains follows, all from one sample in a study of regulatory T cells in long-lasting Graves disease. Each CDR3 protein gets one entry after TCRdb re-called the multiplex PCR reads with MiXCR. The top ten hold roughly 21% of the sample, which has 360,000 or so distinct CDR3 sequences, roughly 16% seen once. These data also featured in a second study, about T cells in Graves' hyperthyroidism and ophthalmopathy.

Sequences were derived from peripheral blood mononuclear cells (PBMCs), sampled at new diagnosis, from a patient treated with antithyroid drugs. These receptors were collected from a woman aged 18 to 35 with Graves disease. Each CDR3 is given with its conserved first and last residue. D genes are given only for firm matches. Some rows have no size entry. The others give once, few or many, or a class for an expanded clone.

J | V | length | D | size | DNA | CDR3
TRBJ1-5 | TRBV20-1 | 14 | . | many | TGCAGTGCTAGGGATTTATTCGAGTCTCAGCCCCAGCATTTT | CSARDLFESQPQHF
TRBJ2-5 | TRBV6-2/TRBV6-3 | 14 | . | many | TGTGCCAGCAGTTACGCCGGGTCCCAAGAGACCCAGTACTTC | CASSYAGSQETQYF
TRBJ2-7 | TRBV27 | 12 | . | many | TGTGCCAGCAGTGGCTTCGGCACCGAGCAGTACTTC | CASSGFGTEQYF
TRBJ2-2 | TRBV19 | 15 | . | once | TGTGCCAGTAAGCGGGACAGCCCGAACACCGGGGAGCTGTTTTTT | CASKRDSPNTGELFF
TRBJ1-1 | TRBV5-1 | 15 | . | many | TGCGCCAGCAGCTTGCCGAACCCCATGAACACTGAAGCTTTCTTT | CASSLPNPMNTEAFF
TRBJ1-1 | TRBV12-3/TRBV12-4 | 14 | TRBD1 | many | TGTGCCACCACCCAGAGGACAGGGCGGACTGAAGCTTTCTTT | CATTQRTGRTEAFF
TRBJ2-1 | TRBV29-1 | 12 | TRBD1 | many | TGCAGCGTTTCACAGGGGGCTGCTGAGCAGTTCTTC | CSVSQGAAEQFF
TRBJ2-5 | TRBV9 | 13 | . | many | TGTGCCAGCAGCGTAGGAGGGTGGGAGACCCAGTACTTC | CASSVGGWETQYF
TRBJ1-1 | TRBV18 | 15 | . | many | TGTGCCAGCTCACCACGAGTTCAGCAGAACACTGAAGCTTTCTTT | CASSPRVQQNTEAFF
TRBJ1-1 | TRBV7-9 | 16 | TRBD1 | . | TGTGCCAGCAGCTTAGCCGGGACAGTAATGAACACTGAAGCTTTCTTT | CASSLAGTVMNTEAFF
TRBJ2-7 | TRBV4-1 | 17 | TRBD1 | . | TGCGCCAGCAGCCCAGACCCGAACCGGGACAGGGCTGACGAGCAGTACTTC | CASSPDPNRDRADEQYF
TRBJ1-5 | TRBV18 | 14 | . | many | TGTGCCAGCTCACCCGGGGACAGCAATCAGCCCCAGCATTTT | CASSPGDSNQPQHF
TRBJ1-6 | TRBV3-1 | 14 | . | many | TGTGCCAGCAGCCAAGACCAGGTATCTTCACCCCTCCACTTT | CASSQDQVSSPLHF
TRBJ1-3 | TRBV12-3/TRBV12-4 | 16 | . | many | TGTGCCAGCAGTACAACGACAGCGCTCTCTGGAAACACCATATATTTT | CASSTTTALSGNTIYF
TRBJ2-3 | TRBV28 | 14 | . | . | TGTGCCAGCAGTTCCGGGCTATCCACAGATACGCAGTATTTT | CASSSGLSTDTQYF
TRBJ1-3 | TRBV15 | 19 | . | . | TGTGCCACCAGCAGAGATTTTCCAGACAGGTCTTACTCTGGAAACACCATATATTTT | CATSRDFPDRSYSGNTIYF
TRBJ2-2 | TRBV7-9 | 19 | TRBD2 | . | TGTGCCAGCAGAAATAGACCCCCCGGGACTAGCGATGACACCGGGGAGCTGTTTTTT | CASRNRPPGTSDDTGELFF
TRBJ1-6 | TRBV28 | 13 | . | few | TGTGCCAGCAGTTACGCCTATAATTCACCCCTCCACTTT | CASSYAYNSPLHF